This entry is about one T cell receptor (beta chain). With a J-beta primer mix and a sample-barcoded 5' primer, a second PCR ran about 7 to 12 cycles. Via MiXCR, TCRdb re-called the 5' RACE reads, giving one row per CDR3 protein. The sample contains 1.5 million to 2 million distinct CDR3 sequences, about 49% of which appear only once. The sample comes from a study of blood T cells in healthy people across ages. Every sample yielded at least 6.5 million isolated PBMCs. Per sample, extraction of total RNA gave at least 5 micrograms in every case. This CDR3 is built from 19 residues. Germline CDR1 is LGHNA and CDR2 is YSLEER. V shed 0 bases and J shed 8 bases, with 25 bases lying between them.

The chain combines TRBV4-3 with TRBJ1-4, with D tentatively TRBD1 (6 bases). The origin of this receptor is a woman between 35 and 50 years old in good health. The sample comprised blood. The CDR3 region has the DNA TGCGCCAGCAGCCAAGATCTGGTGGTTGGGGGGCCGTTTGGGGAAAAACTGTTTTTT. This codes for CASSQDLVVGGPFGEKLFF.